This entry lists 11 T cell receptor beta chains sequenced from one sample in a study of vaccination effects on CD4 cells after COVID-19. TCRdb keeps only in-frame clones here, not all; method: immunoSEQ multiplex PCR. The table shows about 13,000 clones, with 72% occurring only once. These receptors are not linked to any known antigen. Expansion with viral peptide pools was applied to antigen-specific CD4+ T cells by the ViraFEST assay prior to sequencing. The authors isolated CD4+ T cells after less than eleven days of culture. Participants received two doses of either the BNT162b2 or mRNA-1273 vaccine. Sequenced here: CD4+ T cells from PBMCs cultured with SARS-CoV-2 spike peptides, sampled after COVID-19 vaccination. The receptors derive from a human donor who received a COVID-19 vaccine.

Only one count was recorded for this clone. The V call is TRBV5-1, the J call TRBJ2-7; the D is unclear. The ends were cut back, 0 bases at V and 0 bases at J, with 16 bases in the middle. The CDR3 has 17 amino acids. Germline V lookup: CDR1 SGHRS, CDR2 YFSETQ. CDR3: CASSLAVSALSSYEQYF. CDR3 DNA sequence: TGCGCCAGCAGCTTGGCGGTATCAGCGTTGAGCTCCTACGAGCAGTACTTC.

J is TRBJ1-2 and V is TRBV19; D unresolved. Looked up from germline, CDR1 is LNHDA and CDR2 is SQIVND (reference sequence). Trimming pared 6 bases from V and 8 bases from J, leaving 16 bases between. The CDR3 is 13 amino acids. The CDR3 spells CASRPGAAWGYTF. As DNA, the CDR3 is TGTGCCAGTAGGCCGGGAGCCGCCTGGGGCTACACCTTC. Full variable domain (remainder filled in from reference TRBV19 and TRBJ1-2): DGGITQSPKYLFRKEGQNVTLSCEQNLNHDAMYWYRQDPGQGLRLIYYSQIVNDFQKGDIAEGYSVSREKKESFPLTVTSAQKNPTAFYLCASRPGAAWGYTFGSGTRLTVV.

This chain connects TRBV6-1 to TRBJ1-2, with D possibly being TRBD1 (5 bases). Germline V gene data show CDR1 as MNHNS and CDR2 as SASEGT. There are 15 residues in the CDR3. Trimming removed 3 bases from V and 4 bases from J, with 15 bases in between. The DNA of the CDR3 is TGTGCCAGCAGTGAGGGCCCCAGGGTTATCTATGGCTACACCTTC. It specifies CASSEGPRVIYGYTF.

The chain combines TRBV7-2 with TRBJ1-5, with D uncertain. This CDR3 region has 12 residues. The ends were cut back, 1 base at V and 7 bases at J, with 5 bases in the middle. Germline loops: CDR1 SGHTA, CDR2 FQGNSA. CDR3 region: CASSLVKQPQHF. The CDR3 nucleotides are TGTGCCAGCAGCTTAGTTAAACAGCCCCAGCATTTT.

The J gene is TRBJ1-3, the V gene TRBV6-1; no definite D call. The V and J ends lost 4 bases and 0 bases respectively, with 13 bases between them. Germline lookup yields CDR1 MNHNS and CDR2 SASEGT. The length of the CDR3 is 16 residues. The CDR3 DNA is TGTGCCAGCAGTGGGGCACGTTTTGACTCTGGAAACACCATATATTTT. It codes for CASSGARFDSGNTIYF.

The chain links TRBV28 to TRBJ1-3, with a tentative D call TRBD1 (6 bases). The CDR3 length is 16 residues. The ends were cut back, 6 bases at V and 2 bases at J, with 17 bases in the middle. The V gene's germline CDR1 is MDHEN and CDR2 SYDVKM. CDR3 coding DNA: TGTGCCAGCAGCATGCCAATACAGGGAACTGGAAACACCATATATTTT. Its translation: CASSMPIQGTGNTIYF.

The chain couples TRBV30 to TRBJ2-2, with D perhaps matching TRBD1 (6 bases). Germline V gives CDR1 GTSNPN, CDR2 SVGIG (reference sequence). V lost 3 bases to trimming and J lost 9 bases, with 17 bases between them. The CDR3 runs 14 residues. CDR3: CAWSPGTYVRELFF. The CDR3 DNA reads TGTGCCTGGAGCCCCGGGACATATGTCCGGGAGCTGTTTTTT.

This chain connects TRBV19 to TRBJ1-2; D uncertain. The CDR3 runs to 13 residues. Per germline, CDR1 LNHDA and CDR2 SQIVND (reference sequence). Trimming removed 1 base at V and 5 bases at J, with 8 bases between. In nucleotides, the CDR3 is TGTGCCAGTAGTATAGGTGTTCAGTATGGCTACACCTTC. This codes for CASSIGVQYGYTF.

In DNA form, the CDR3 reads TGTGCCAGCAGCAAAGTTGCTAAACCGGGACAAGGGAACTCCGAAGCTTTCTTT. Translation: CASSKVAKPGQGNSEAFF. J is TRBJ1-1 and V is TRBV21-1; TRBD1 is taken as the D call from the table, unchecked against the DNA. TRBV21-1 is a pseudogene. The CDR3 is 18 amino acids.

CDR3 sequence reads: CASSSGVRGEDTQYF. The CDR3 nucleotides are TGCGCCAGCAGCTCGGGCGTCCGGGGGGAAGATACGCAGTATTTT. The V and J genes are TRBV4-3 and TRBJ2-3; 7 positions agree with TRBD2. The V gene end was trimmed by 5 bases and the J gene end by 5 bases; junction bases not matched to a gene: 10. Germline CDR1 and CDR2: LGHNA and YSLEER. This CDR3 spans 15 amino acids.

CDR3 coding DNA: TGTGCCAGCAGCCCCCCTCTTGGCCGGGGTGCTGGAAACACCATATATTTT. It encodes CASSPPLGRGAGNTIYF. The rearrangement links TRBV7-9 to TRBJ1-3; D remains unclear. Germline CDR1 reads SEHNR; CDR2 reads FQNEAQ (reference sequence). The V and J ends lost 5 bases and 2 bases respectively, with 19 bases between them. The CDR3 sequence is 17 residues long. The whole variable domain, filled in from reference TRBV7-9 and TRBJ1-3, reads DTGVSQNPRHKITKRGQNVTFRCDPISEHNRLYWYRQTLGQGPEFLTYFQNEAQLEKSRLLSDRFSAERPKGSFSTLEIQRTEQGDSAMYLCASSPPLGRGAGNTIYFGEGSWLTVV.